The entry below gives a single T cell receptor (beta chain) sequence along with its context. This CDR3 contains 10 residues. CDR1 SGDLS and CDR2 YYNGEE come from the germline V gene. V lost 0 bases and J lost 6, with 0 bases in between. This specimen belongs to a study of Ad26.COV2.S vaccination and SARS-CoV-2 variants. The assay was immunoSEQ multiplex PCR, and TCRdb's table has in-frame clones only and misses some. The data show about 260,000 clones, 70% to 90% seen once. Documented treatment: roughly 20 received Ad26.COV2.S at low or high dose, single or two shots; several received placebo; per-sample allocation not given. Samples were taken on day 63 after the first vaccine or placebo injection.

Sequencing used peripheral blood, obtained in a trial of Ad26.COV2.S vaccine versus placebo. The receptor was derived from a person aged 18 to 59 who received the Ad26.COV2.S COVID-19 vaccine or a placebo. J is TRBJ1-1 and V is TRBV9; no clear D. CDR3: CASSVAEAFF. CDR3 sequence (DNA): TGTGCCAGCAGCGTAGCTGAAGCTTTCTTT. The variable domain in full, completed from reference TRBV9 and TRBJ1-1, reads DSGVTQTPKHLITATGQRVTLRCSPRSGDLSVYWYQQSLDQGLQFLIQYYNGEERAKGNILERFSAQQFPDLHSELNLSSLELGDSALYFCASSVAEAFFGQGTRLTVV.